This TCR beta chain was captured in a study of blood T cell repertoires in COVID-19 (dated by TCRdb to the early 2020s). General notes on the study: Samples from collaborators originated in the United States, Italy and Spain and spanned both the acute and convalescent phases of COVID-19. A freely available public database, intended as a resource for researchers studying the immune response to SARS-CoV-2, is where the repertoires were released. Where available, HLA class I and class II types were taken from metadata supplied by the sample provider and were not determined by assay-based typing. The samples were drawn from the first 160 participants of the ongoing ImmuneRACE study and from over a thousand subjects provided by 6 global collaborators. The dataset comprised deeply sampled blood TCRbeta repertoires from subjects exposed to, actively infected with, or recovered from COVID-19. A de-identified subject ID, COVID-19 status, age in years and sex were almost always included in the sample metadata. The prospective study material was composed of cDNA or gDNA derived from T cells, B-cell-depleted T cells, or PBMCs. The paper's findings and limits, for the study overall: The amount of clinical and demographic metadata varied by source and participant and was provided uncurated.

The immunoSEQ Assay, a bias-controlled multiplex PCR, was used to amplify TCRbeta CDR3 regions from genomic DNA. The published analysis was carried out like this. Nucleated cell counts per sample were estimated from amplification of reference gene primers within the assay. To quantify the absolute abundance of each unique TCRbeta CDR3 rearrangement, sequence reads were collapsed and filtered. For each sample, productive Simpson clonality was calculated by taking the square root of Simpson's diversity index across productive rearrangements. TCRdb's version of the immuneACCESS table is confined to in-frame rearrangements and falls short of the full clone set. An unresolved V gene accounts for under half of the shortfall where checked; the remainder is of unknown origin. V, J and clone size are those of that table, while D and trimming were read from the DNA. Recorded for this sample are under 350,000 clones; approximately 90% of them occurred a single time. The ten largest clones add up to approximately 6.8% of the sample.

In Seattle, one collaborating source enrolled patients while the infection was active and tracked those patients longitudinally over the course of disease. The collaborating institutions used their own protocols to collect whole blood in K2EDTA tubes. For TCRbeta analysis, collaborators shipped samples as frozen whole blood, isolated PBMCs, or DNA extracted from either of those sample types. To note about this clone: Its antigen remains unidentified. No clone much larger than this one lies a single base away; base qualities are absent.

Here V drops 7 bases and J drops 5 bases, and the junction holds 2 bases not matched to any gene. The germline V gene encodes CDR1 SEHNR and CDR2 FQNEAQ (reference sequence). The cysteine opens and the phenylalanine closes a CDR3 of 11 amino acids. Only the CDR3 region is kept as DNA, spanning 33 bases read in frame from base 1. The sequence is built from TRBV7-9 and TRBJ2-7, and 7 bases in between align with TRBD2. This TCR was sampled from a woman aged 25-40 years with COVID-19, enrolled during active disease. Sequenced sample: peripheral blood. The CDR3 protein: CASMGGDEQYF. The sequence in DNA is TGTGCCAGCATGGGAGGGGACGAGCAGTACTTC.